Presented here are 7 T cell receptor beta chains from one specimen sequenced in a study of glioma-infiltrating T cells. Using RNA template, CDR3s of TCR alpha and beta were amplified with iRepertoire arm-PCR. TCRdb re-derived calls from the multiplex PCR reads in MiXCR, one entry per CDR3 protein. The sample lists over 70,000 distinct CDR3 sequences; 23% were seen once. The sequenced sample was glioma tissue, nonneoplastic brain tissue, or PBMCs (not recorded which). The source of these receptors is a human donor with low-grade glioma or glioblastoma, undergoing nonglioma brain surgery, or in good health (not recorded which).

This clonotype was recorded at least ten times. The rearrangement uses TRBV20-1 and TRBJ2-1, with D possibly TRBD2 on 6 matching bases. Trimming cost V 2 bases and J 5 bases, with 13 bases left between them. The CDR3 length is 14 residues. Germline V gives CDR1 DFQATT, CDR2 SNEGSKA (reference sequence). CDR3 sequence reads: CSARRGNADNEQFF. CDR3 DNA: TGCAGTGCTAGACGGGGGAATGCTGACAATGAGCAGTTCTTC.

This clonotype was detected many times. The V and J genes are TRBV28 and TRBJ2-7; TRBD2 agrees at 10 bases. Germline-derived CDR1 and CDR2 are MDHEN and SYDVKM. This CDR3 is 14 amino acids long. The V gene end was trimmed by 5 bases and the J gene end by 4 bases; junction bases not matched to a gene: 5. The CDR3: CASSLLAGVYEQYF. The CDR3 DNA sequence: TGTGCCAGCAGTCTGCTAGCGGGAGTTTACGAGCAGTACTTC.

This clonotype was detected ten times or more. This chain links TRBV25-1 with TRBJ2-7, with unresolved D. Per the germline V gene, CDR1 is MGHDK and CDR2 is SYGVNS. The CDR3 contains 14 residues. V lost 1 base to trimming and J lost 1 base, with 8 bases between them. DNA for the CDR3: TGTGCCAGCAGTGAATTAGGCAGTTCCTACGAGCAGTACTTC. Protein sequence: CASSELGSSYEQYF.

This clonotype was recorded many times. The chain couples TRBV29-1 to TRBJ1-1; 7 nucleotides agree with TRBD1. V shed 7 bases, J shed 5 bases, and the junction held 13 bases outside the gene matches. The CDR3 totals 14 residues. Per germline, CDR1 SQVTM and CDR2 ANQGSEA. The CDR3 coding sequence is TGCAGCGCCCGAGGAGGCAGGGGGGAAACTGAAGCTTTCTTT. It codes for CSARGGRGETEAFF.

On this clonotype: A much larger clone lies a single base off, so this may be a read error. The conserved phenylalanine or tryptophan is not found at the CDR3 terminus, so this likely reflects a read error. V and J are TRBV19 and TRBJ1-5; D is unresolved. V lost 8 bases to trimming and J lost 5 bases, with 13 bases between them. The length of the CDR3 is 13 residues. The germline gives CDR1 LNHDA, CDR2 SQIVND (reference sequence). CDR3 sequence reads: CASARRGDQPQHS. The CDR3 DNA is TGTGCCAGTGCTCGTCGCGGGGATCAGCCCCAGCATTCT.

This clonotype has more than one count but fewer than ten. CDR3 nucleotide sequence: TGTGCCAGCAGTCCAGACGCTCACGGGGCCTCGGGCACTGAAGCTTTCTTT. It specifies CASSPDAHGASGTEAFF. The chain couples TRBV12-3 or TRBV12-4 to TRBJ1-1; weak D call: TRBD1 (5 bases). The ends were cut back, 5 bases at V and 4 bases at J, with 23 bases in the middle. The CDR3 is 17 amino acids.

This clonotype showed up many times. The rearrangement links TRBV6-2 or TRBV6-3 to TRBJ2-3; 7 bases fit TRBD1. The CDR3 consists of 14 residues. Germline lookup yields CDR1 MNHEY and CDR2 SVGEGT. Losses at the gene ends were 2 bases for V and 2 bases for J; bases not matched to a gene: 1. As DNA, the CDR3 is TGTGCCAGCAGTTACGGGACAGCCACAGATACGCAGTATTTT. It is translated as CASSYGTATDTQYF.